The sequence of this TCR beta chain was determined in a study of monozygotic twins with inflammatory bowel disease. The CDR3 totals 16 residues. Germline lookup yields CDR1 KGHSH and CDR2 LQKENI. With the 5' RACE reads reprocessed, TCRdb shows one record per CDR3 protein and no DNA. The repertoire table contains approximately 160,000 distinct CDR3 sequences. The sequenced sample consisted of blood. The J gene is TRBJ1-1, the V gene TRBV18. The TCR originated in a human donor with ulcerative colitis or Crohn's disease, or a healthy co-twin of an affected twin (not recorded which). CDR3 sequence: CASSPPRNSGNTEAFF.